This is a list of T cell receptor beta chains from one sample in a study of blood T cells in healthy people across ages. TCRdb re-analysed the 5' RACE reads in MiXCR, keeping a single row per CDR3 protein. Of about 780,000 distinct CDR3 sequences in the sample, about half were seen once. Sequencing was carried out using blood. The origin of the receptors is a man older than 75 in good health. Each CDR3 is given with its conserved first and last residue. D genes are given only for firm matches. Clone size is given for some rows only: seen once, a few or many times, or a class if the clone is expanded.

v_call: TRBV23-1; j_call: TRBJ2-7; clone_size: .; d_call: TRBD1; cdr3_aa: CASSQSGTEKYEQYF; cdr3_nt: TGCGCCAGCAGTCAATCCGGGACAGAAAAGTACGAGCAGTACTTC
v_call: TRBV18; j_call: TRBJ2-1; clone_size: .; d_call: TRBD1; cdr3_aa: CASSPQPSGTGAINEQFF; cdr3_nt: TGTGCCAGCTCACCACAACCTTCCGGGACAGGGGCGATTAATGAGCAGTTCTTC
v_call: TRBV29-1; j_call: TRBJ2-7; clone_size: .; d_call: .; cdr3_aa: CSVEIAVPYEQYF; cdr3_nt: TGCAGCGTTGAGATAGCGGTTCCCTACGAGCAGTACTTC
v_call: TRBV3-1; j_call: TRBJ2-1; clone_size: .; d_call: TRBD2; cdr3_aa: CASRTSGTFNEQFF; cdr3_nt: TGTGCCAGCCGGACTAGCGGTACCTTCAATGAGCAGTTCTTC
v_call: TRBV7-2; j_call: TRBJ2-3; clone_size: few; d_call: .; cdr3_aa: CASRERGTDTQYF; cdr3_nt: TGTGCCAGCAGAGAGAGAGGGACAGATACGCAGTATTTT
v_call: TRBV15; j_call: TRBJ2-7; clone_size: .; d_call: TRBD2; cdr3_aa: CATSRDTTSGRYEQYF; cdr3_nt: TGTGCCACCAGCAGAGATACGACTAGCGGGAGATACGAGCAGTACTTC
v_call: TRBV7-2; j_call: TRBJ2-5; clone_size: .; d_call: .; cdr3_aa: CASALIGQPYNEQYF; cdr3_nt: TGTGCCAGCGCCTTGATAGGACAGCCTTACAATGAGCAGTACTTC
v_call: TRBV15; j_call: TRBJ2-1; clone_size: many; d_call: .; cdr3_aa: CATSGMLGSSYNEQFF; cdr3_nt: TGTGCCACCAGCGGAATGCTCGGTAGCTCCTACAATGAGCAGTTCTTC
v_call: TRBV20-1; j_call: TRBJ1-1; clone_size: .; d_call: .; cdr3_aa: CSAYSGTFNSEAFF; cdr3_nt: TGCAGTGCTTATAGCGGGACTTTTAATTCTGAAGCTTTCTTT
v_call: TRBV30; j_call: TRBJ1-1; clone_size: .; d_call: .; cdr3_aa: CAWTQQEAGTEAFF; cdr3_nt: TGTGCCTGGACCCAACAGGAGGCAGGGACTGAAGCTTTCTTT
v_call: TRBV6-6; j_call: TRBJ2-7; clone_size: .; d_call: .; cdr3_aa: CASTKDQGYEQYF; cdr3_nt: TGTGCCAGCACCAAAGATCAGGGCTACGAGCAGTACTTC
v_call: TRBV28; j_call: TRBJ1-6; clone_size: .; d_call: TRBD1; cdr3_aa: CASSTGTGTINSPLHF; cdr3_nt: TGTGCCAGCTCGACCGGGACAGGGACTATCAATTCACCCCTCCACTTT
v_call: TRBV14; j_call: TRBJ1-2; clone_size: few; d_call: TRBD1; cdr3_aa: CASSQDLGDRAGGYTF; cdr3_nt: TGTGCCAGCAGCCAAGATCTTGGGGACAGGGCTGGGGGCTACACCTTC
v_call: TRBV6-1; j_call: TRBJ2-1; clone_size: .; d_call: .; cdr3_aa: CASSALVLLGFF; cdr3_nt: TGTGCCAGCAGTGCCCTAGTGTTATTGGGGTTCTTC
v_call: TRBV5-1; j_call: TRBJ2-3; clone_size: .; d_call: .; cdr3_aa: CASSSQTGPDMQYF; cdr3_nt: TGCGCCAGCAGCTCCCAAACAGGGCCAGATATGCAGTATTTT
v_call: TRBV20-1; j_call: TRBJ2-7; clone_size: .; d_call: TRBD2; cdr3_aa: CSASRLAGWDEQYF; cdr3_nt: TGCAGTGCTTCACGACTAGCGGGATGGGACGAGCAGTACTTC
v_call: TRBV20-1; j_call: TRBJ2-5; clone_size: .; d_call: .; cdr3_aa: CSARQIETQYF; cdr3_nt: TGCAGTGCTAGACAAATAGAGACCCAGTACTTC
v_call: TRBV7-8; j_call: TRBJ2-1; clone_size: .; d_call: TRBD1; cdr3_aa: CASSWGQSSNNKQFF; cdr3_nt: TGTGCCAGCAGCTGGGGACAGTCTTCTAACAATAAGCAGTTCTTC
v_call: TRBV7-9; j_call: TRBJ2-1; clone_size: .; d_call: .; cdr3_aa: CASRRDHSYNEQFF; cdr3_nt: TGTGCCAGCAGGCGGGACCACTCCTACAATGAGCAGTTCTTC
v_call: TRBV28; j_call: TRBJ2-7; clone_size: .; d_call: TRBD2; cdr3_aa: CASNPSGKGNNEQYF; cdr3_nt: TGTGCCAGCAATCCTAGCGGGAAGGGAAACAATGAGCAGTACTTC